The clone carrying this T cell receptor (beta chain) was picked up one time. The data originate from a study of technical replicates of blood from a few donors. This CDR3 comprises 13 residues. Trimming shortened V by 3 bases and J by 6 bases, and 9 bases separated the two germline ends. Germline V gives CDR1 MNHNS, CDR2 SASEGT. Measured with immunoSEQ multiplex PCR; TCRdb has only the in-frame clones, and not every one. The sample has 65,000 to 80,000 clones; about 93% are singletons. The sequenced sample was T cells isolated from PBMCs. This sequence originates from a human donor in good health. The chain uses TRBV6-1 and TRBJ1-3; D call uncertain. The CDR3 sequence is CASSEWEENTIYF. The CDR3 bases are TGTGCCAGCAGTGAGTGGGAGGAAAACACCATATATTTT.